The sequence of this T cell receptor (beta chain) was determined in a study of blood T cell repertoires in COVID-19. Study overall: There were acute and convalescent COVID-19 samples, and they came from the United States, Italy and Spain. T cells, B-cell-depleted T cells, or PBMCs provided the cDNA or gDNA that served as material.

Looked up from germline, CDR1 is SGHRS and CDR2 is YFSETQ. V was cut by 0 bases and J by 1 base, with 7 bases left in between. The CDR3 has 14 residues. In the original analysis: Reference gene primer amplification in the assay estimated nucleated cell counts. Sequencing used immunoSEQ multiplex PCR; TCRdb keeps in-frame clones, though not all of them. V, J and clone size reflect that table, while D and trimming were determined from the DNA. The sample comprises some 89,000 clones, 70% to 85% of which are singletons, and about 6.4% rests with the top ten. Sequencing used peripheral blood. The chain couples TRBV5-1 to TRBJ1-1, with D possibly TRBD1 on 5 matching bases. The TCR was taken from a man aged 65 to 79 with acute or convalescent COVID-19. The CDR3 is CASSLGGANTEAFF. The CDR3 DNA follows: TGCGCCAGCAGCTTGGGGGGCGCGAACACTGAAGCTTTCTTT. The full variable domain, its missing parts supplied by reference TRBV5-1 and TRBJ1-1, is KAGVTQTPRYLIKTRGQQVTLSCSPISGHRSVSWYQQTPGQGLQFLFEYFSETQRNKGNFPGRFSGRQFSNSRSEMNVSTLELGDSALYLCASSLGGANTEAFFGQGTRLTVV.